What follows are 5 T cell receptor beta chains derived from one specimen sequenced in a study of T cell responses to AZD1222 COVID-19 vaccine. TCRdb's copy holds only in-frame clones and misses some; the assay was immunoSEQ multiplex PCR. In the table there are about 150,000 clones, about 87% of which are singletons. The sample was peripheral blood, taken 28 days after the second AZD1222 dose. The receptors were sampled from an adult who received the AZD1222 COVID-19 vaccine.

V is TRBV6-4 and J is TRBJ2-1; 7 bases line up with TRBD2. V trimming: 3 bases; J trimming: 3 bases; junction bases outside the gene matches: 11. This CDR3 contains 17 residues. Germline CDR1 is MRHNA and CDR2 is SNTAGT. The CDR3 DNA sequence: TGTGCCAGCAGTGAGAAACCTAGCGGACCTCACTACAATGAGCAGTTCTTC. It encodes CASSEKPSGPHYNEQFF.

The DNA for the CDR3 is TGTGCCAGCAGCACCCCCGACTCGGGGCAACGAGTGCAGTACTTC. It encodes CASSTPDSGQRVQYF. The chain links TRBV7-2 to TRBJ2-7, with D perhaps being TRBD1 or TRBD2 (5 bases each). Per germline, CDR1 SGHTA and CDR2 FQGNSA. Trimming removed 5 bases from V and 9 bases from J, with 23 bases in between. This CDR3 spans 15 amino acids.

V and J are TRBV12-3 or TRBV12-4 and TRBJ1-2, with D possibly TRBD1 on 5 matching bases. The CDR3 is 12 amino acids. Between the trimmed V and J ends, which lost 6 bases and 7 bases, there was a span of 12 bases. CDR3 residues: CASSGTGGGYTF. The CDR3 bases are TGTGCCAGCAGCGGCACAGGTGGTGGCTACACCTTC.

The V call is TRBV2, the J call TRBJ2-7, with 9 bases aligning to TRBD2. CDR3 length: 14 amino acids. The J segment lost 4 bases and the V segment lost 7 bases, leaving 8 bases of the junction unmatched. From germline, CDR1 is SNHLY and CDR2 FYNNEI. The chain's CDR3 is CASNRDSGSYEQYF. In DNA form, the CDR3 reads TGTGCCAGCAATCGGGATAGCGGGAGTTACGAGCAGTACTTC. The full variable domain, in which reference TRBV2 and TRBJ2-7 provide the parts outside the CDR3, is EPEVTQTPSHQVTQMGQEVILRCVPISNHLYFYWYRQILGQKVEFLVSFYNNEISEKSEIFDDQFSVERPDGSNFTLKIRSTKLEDSAMYFCASNRDSGSYEQYFGPGTRLTVT.

The V call is TRBV7-9, the J call TRBJ2-7; a weak D match, TRBD2 (6 bases). The length of the CDR3 is 14 residues. Trimming took off 4 bases at V and 2 bases at J, with 12 bases between the two ends. CDR1 is SEHNR, CDR2 FQNEAQ, per germline (reference sequence). CDR3 DNA sequence: TGTGCCAGCAGCTCACGGGACTTAACCTACGAGCAGTACTTC. It is translated as CASSSRDLTYEQYF.